This T cell receptor (beta chain) was sequenced in a study of Graves' ophthalmopathy and Graves' hyperthyroidism. Study-level points and caveats: Ophthalmopathy progression was predicted with about 71% sensitivity and about 72% specificity.

This clonotype was detected ten times or more. The antigen is unknown. Ophthalmopathy donors' eye disease showed moderate-to-severe activity, CAS of at least 3, NOSPECS of at least 4 and duration under 3 months. The authors used Ficoll-Paque density gradient centrifugation to separate PBMCs. The input was roughly 10 ml of fresh peripheral blood. RNA transcripts yielded amplified TCR beta CDR3 regions. HTBI primers served in a first-round RT-PCR, which a second-round multiplex PCR followed. One entry per CDR3 protein, called by TCRdb with MiXCR from the multiplex PCR reads. The table lists roughly 400,000 distinct CDR3 sequences, around 17% of them singletons. This TCR was recovered from a woman under 30 with Graves' ophthalmopathy. The sample was peripheral blood.

CDR3 region: CASKGNLAKNIQYF. CDR3 coding DNA: TGTGCCAGCAAGGGGAATTTAGCCAAAAACATTCAGTACTTC. J is TRBJ2-4 and V is TRBV6-1; D is possibly TRBD1 (5 bases). The germline CDR1 and CDR2 sequences are MNHNS and SASEGT. Trimming shortened V by 7 bases and J by 0 bases, and 10 bases separated the two germline ends. The CDR3 totals 14 residues.